Below, 11 T cell receptor beta chains from the same sample are listed, as sequenced in a study of cytomegalovirus exposure and HLA in healthy donors. The study ran its PCR with 60 Vbeta and 13 Jbeta primers. Method: immunoSEQ multiplex PCR; TCRdb's copy keeps in-frame clones and lacks some. The data show 120,000 to 150,000 clones, about 75% seen once. Material: PBMCs. The receptor source for this set is a woman aged 30 to 39 in good health and CMV-seronegative.

This clone was detected a few times. The rearrangement uses TRBV6-5 and TRBJ1-1; 7 nucleotides align to TRBD1. Trimming at V came to 4 bases and at J to 11 bases, leaving 7 bases not matched to a gene. The CDR3 extends over 12 amino acids. The germline V gene has CDR1 MNHEY and CDR2 SVGAGI. CDR3 loop: CASSSFGTEAFF. The CDR3 nucleotides are TGTGCCAGCAGTTCCTTCGGGACAGAGGCTTTCTTT.

This chain connects TRBV27 to TRBJ1-5; D might be TRBD1 (5 bases). CDR1 and CDR2 (germline): MNHEY, SMNVEV (reference sequence). Trimming took 5 bases from V and 10 from J, leaving 15 bases between them. The length of the CDR3 is 13 residues. CDR3 nucleotide sequence: TGTGCCAGCAGTGAGAAGGGGTGGTTTCCCCAGCATTTT. Its protein is CASSEKGWFPQHF.

In this sample, this clone turned up a few times. CDR3 DNA sequence: TGCGCCAGCAGCCACCCAGCGGGGGGCGACTATGGCTACACCTTC. It yields the protein CASSHPAGGDYGYTF. The rearrangement uses TRBV4-1 and TRBJ1-2; possible D gene TRBD1, 6 bases. V was shortened by 3 bases and J by 3 bases, with 14 bases between the two germline ends. The length of the CDR3 is 15 residues. In germline, CDR1 is MGHRA, CDR2 YSYEKL.

This clone showed up just a few times. The V and J genes are TRBV5-4 and TRBJ1-1; perhaps TRBD1 as D (5 bases). Trimming left V 0 bases short and J 11 bases short, with 11 bases between. Germline loops: CDR1 SGHNT, CDR2 YYREEE (reference sequence). The CDR3 extends over 12 amino acids. The CDR3 is CASSLVGGLAFF. The CDR3 DNA follows: TGTGCCAGCAGCTTGGTGGGGGGACTTGCTTTCTTT.

This clone was recorded only once. The chain joins TRBV2 to TRBJ2-7, with TRBD1 identical over 7 bases. From germline, CDR1 is SNHLY and CDR2 FYNNEI. Trimming cost V 8 bases and J 7 bases; bases outside gene matches: 8. The CDR3 is 12 amino acids. The DNA of the CDR3 is TGTGCCAGCCTCGGGACAGCTTCTGAGCAGTACTTC. Protein: CASLGTASEQYF.

This clone has just a few counts. The chain joins TRBV18 to TRBJ2-6; tentatively, D is TRBD2 (5 bases). The CDR3 is made up of 15 amino acids. Trimming took off 8 bases at V and 3 bases at J, with 14 bases between the two ends. The germline CDR1 and CDR2 sequences are KGHSH and LQKENI. The CDR3 DNA is TGTGCCAGCGGACTTGATGGGGTTGGGGCCAACGTCCTGACTTTC. Translating it yields CASGLDGVGANVLTF.

The rearrangement links TRBV6-5 to TRBJ2-3, with D possibly matching TRBD2 (5 bases). The germline V gene encodes CDR1 MNHEY and CDR2 SVGAGI. V was cut by 5 bases and J by 6 bases, with 15 bases left in between. The CDR3 contains 14 residues. CDR3: CASSPLRTSDTQYF. The CDR3 nucleotides are TGTGCCAGCAGTCCATTGCGGACTTCGGATACGCAGTATTTT.

This clone was observed a single time. This chain uses TRBV5-1 with TRBJ2-7; possibly TRBD1 for D (5 bases). The ends were cut back, 0 bases at V and 3 bases at J, with 7 bases in the middle. The germline V gene encodes CDR1 SGHRS and CDR2 YFSETQ. This CDR3 spans 13 amino acids. Written as DNA, the CDR3 is TGCGCCAGCAGCTTGGACAGGCGCTACGAGCAGTACTTC. Protein sequence: CASSLDRRYEQYF.

This sequence joins TRBV5-1 and TRBJ2-7; TRBD1 matches at 7 bases. V lost 5 bases and J lost 2; bases outside the gene matches: 10. Germline CDR1 reads SGHRS; CDR2 reads YFSETQ. This CDR3 has 15 residues. The DNA for the CDR3 is TGCGCCAGCAGGGGCACAGGGACAGCGGCCTACGAGCAGTACTTC. It codes for CASRGTGTAAYEQYF. Variable domain in full (rest from reference TRBV5-1 and TRBJ2-7): KAGVTQTPRYLIKTRGQQVTLSCSPISGHRSVSWYQQTPGQGLQFLFEYFSETQRNKGNFPGRFSGRQFSNSRSEMNVSTLELGDSALYLCASRGTGTAAYEQYFGPGTRLTVT.

The chain joins TRBV27 to TRBJ1-3, with D perhaps matching TRBD1 (5 bases). This CDR3 has 15 amino acids. Trimming cost V 0 bases and J 0 bases, with 6 bases left between them. The germline CDR1 and CDR2 sequences are MNHEY and SMNVEV (reference sequence). The DNA for the CDR3 is TGTGCCAGCAGTTTATCGGGACTCTCTGGAAACACCATATATTTT. Protein product: CASSLSGLSGNTIYF.

CDR3 residues: CASSPQILGRDTEAFF. CDR3 nucleotides: TGTGCCAGCTCACCACAGATCCTGGGGAGGGACACTGAAGCTTTCTTT. This rearrangement joins TRBV18 to TRBJ1-1; D is unresolved. Germline V CDR1 and CDR2: KGHSH, LQKENI. V lost 1 base, J lost 3 bases, and 15 bases lay in between. CDR3 length: 16 residues.